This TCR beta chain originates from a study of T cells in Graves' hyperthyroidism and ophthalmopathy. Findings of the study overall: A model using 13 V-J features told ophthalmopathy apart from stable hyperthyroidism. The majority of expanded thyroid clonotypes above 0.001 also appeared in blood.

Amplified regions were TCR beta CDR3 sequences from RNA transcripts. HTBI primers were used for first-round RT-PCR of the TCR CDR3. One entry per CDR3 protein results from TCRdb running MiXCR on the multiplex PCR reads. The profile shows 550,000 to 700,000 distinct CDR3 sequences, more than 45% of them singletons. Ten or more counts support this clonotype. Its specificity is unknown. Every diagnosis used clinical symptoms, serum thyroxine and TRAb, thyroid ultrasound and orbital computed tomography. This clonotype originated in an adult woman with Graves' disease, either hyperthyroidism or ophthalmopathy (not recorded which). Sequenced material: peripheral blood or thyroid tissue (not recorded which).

The CDR3 nucleotides are TGTGCCAGCAGCGTAGATGGGGAACCCTATAATTCACCCCTCCACTTT. This translates into CASSVDGEPYNSPLHF. The chain links TRBV9 to TRBJ1-6; D uncertain. The V and J ends lost 0 bases and 2 bases respectively, with 9 bases between them. The CDR3 is 16 amino acids. Germline loops: CDR1 SGDLS, CDR2 YYNGEE. The full variable domain, in which reference TRBV9 and TRBJ1-6 provide the parts outside the CDR3, is DSGVTQTPKHLITATGQRVTLRCSPRSGDLSVYWYQQSLDQGLQFLIQYYNGEERAKGNILERFSAQQFPDLHSELNLSSLELGDSALYFCASSVDGEPYNSPLHFGNGTRLTVT.